This is a list of T cell receptor beta chains from one sample in a study of T cells in Graves' hyperthyroidism and ophthalmopathy. One entry per CDR3 protein, called by TCRdb with MiXCR from the multiplex PCR reads. The table shows hundreds of thousands of distinct CDR3 sequences, with 45% occurring only once. The sample taken for sequencing was peripheral blood or thyroid tissue (not recorded which). The source of these receptors is an adult man with Graves' disease, either hyperthyroidism or ophthalmopathy (not recorded which). Each CDR3 is given with its conserved first and last residue. Each record gives: J gene, D gene, V gene, clone size, CDR3 protein, CDR3 DNA. A D gene is named only where the DNA matches it firmly. Clone size is given for some rows only: seen once, a few or many times, or a class if the clone is expanded.

j_call: TRBJ1-1
d_call: TRBD1
v_call: TRBV2
clone_size: .
cdr3_aa: CASRGDSSEYTEAFF
cdr3_nt: TGTGCCAGCAGAGGGGACAGTTCTGAATACACTGAAGCTTTCTTT

j_call: TRBJ2-2
d_call: TRBD1
v_call: TRBV10-3
clone_size: .
cdr3_aa: CAISGTGGGELFF
cdr3_nt: TGTGCCATCAGCGGGACAGGCGGCGGGGAGCTGTTTTTT

j_call: TRBJ2-7
d_call: .
v_call: TRBV7-6
clone_size: .
cdr3_aa: CASSLGPAAGTDYEQYF
cdr3_nt: TGTGCCAGCAGCTTAGGCCCCGCCGCGGGGACAGACTACGAGCAGTACTTC

j_call: TRBJ1-4
d_call: .
v_call: TRBV13
clone_size: few
cdr3_aa: CASRWSPGEKLFF
cdr3_nt: TGTGCCAGCAGATGGAGTCCGGGGGAAAAACTGTTTTTT

j_call: TRBJ2-7
d_call: TRBD2
v_call: TRBV19
clone_size: .
cdr3_aa: CASASRTSYEQYF
cdr3_nt: TGTGCCAGTGCTAGCAGGACTAGCTACGAGCAGTACTTC

j_call: TRBJ2-7
d_call: TRBD1
v_call: TRBV15
clone_size: .
cdr3_aa: CATSLRTGGSDEQYF
cdr3_nt: TGTGCCACCAGCCTTCGGACAGGGGGATCCGACGAGCAGTACTTC

j_call: TRBJ1-1
d_call: TRBD1
v_call: TRBV2
clone_size: .
cdr3_aa: CASREGAQGNTEAFF
cdr3_nt: TGTGCCAGCAGGGAGGGGGCCCAGGGGAACACTGAAGCTTTCTTT

j_call: TRBJ1-1
d_call: .
v_call: TRBV7-8
clone_size: .
cdr3_aa: CASSLVGQMTEAFF
cdr3_nt: TGTGCCAGCAGCTTAGTTGGGCAGATGACTGAAGCTTTCTTT

j_call: TRBJ1-5
d_call: TRBD1
v_call: TRBV7-2
clone_size: .
cdr3_aa: CAGSLDDRAGQPQHF
cdr3_nt: TGTGCCGGCAGCTTAGACGACAGGGCAGGTCAGCCCCAGCATTTT

j_call: TRBJ1-1
d_call: .
v_call: TRBV7-3
clone_size: .
cdr3_aa: CASSQVVGEAFF
cdr3_nt: TGTGCCAGCAGCCAAGTCGTTGGTGAAGCTTTCTTT

j_call: TRBJ1-2
d_call: TRBD1
v_call: TRBV25-1
clone_size: .
cdr3_aa: CASSGPIQGRGCTF
cdr3_nt: TGTGCCAGCAGTGGTCCGATACAGGGGAGGGGCTGCACCTTC

j_call: TRBJ1-2
d_call: TRBD1
v_call: TRBV7-8
clone_size: few
cdr3_aa: CASSQGGTGGYTF
cdr3_nt: TGTGCCAGCAGCCAAGGGGGCACCGGTGGCTACACCTTC

j_call: TRBJ1-1
d_call: .
v_call: TRBV2
clone_size: many
cdr3_aa: CASSEAVRGTEAFF
cdr3_nt: TGTGCCAGCAGTGAAGCGGTCAGAGGCACTGAAGCTTTCTTT

j_call: TRBJ2-7
d_call: TRBD2
v_call: TRBV7-2
clone_size: .
cdr3_aa: CASNFSGSRYEQYF
cdr3_nt: TGTGCCAGCAATTTCAGCGGGAGTCGATACGAGCAGTACTTC

j_call: TRBJ2-7
d_call: TRBD2
v_call: TRBV19
clone_size: few
cdr3_aa: CASSKGLAETYEQYF
cdr3_nt: TGTGCCAGTAGTAAAGGACTAGCGGAGACCTACGAGCAGTACTTC

j_call: TRBJ1-4
d_call: .
v_call: TRBV25-1
clone_size: many
cdr3_aa: CASSGQSNEKLFF
cdr3_nt: TGTGCCAGCAGTGGACAGAGCAATGAAAAACTGTTTTTT

j_call: TRBJ2-5
d_call: .
v_call: TRBV2
clone_size: .
cdr3_aa: CASSEPRAGQETQYF
cdr3_nt: TGTGCCAGCAGTGAACCCCGTGCGGGCCAAGAGACCCAGTACTTC

j_call: TRBJ2-2
d_call: .
v_call: TRBV29-1
clone_size: .
cdr3_aa: CSVISGELFF
cdr3_nt: TGCAGCGTTATCTCAGGGGAGCTGTTTTTT

j_call: TRBJ2-7
d_call: TRBD1
v_call: TRBV6-5
clone_size: many
cdr3_aa: CASSRDSHEQYF
cdr3_nt: TGTGCCAGCAGCAGGGACAGCCACGAGCAGTACTTC

j_call: TRBJ1-5
d_call: .
v_call: TRBV20-1
clone_size: few
cdr3_aa: CSARDRLRNQPQHF
cdr3_nt: TGCAGTGCTAGAGATAGGCTTCGCAATCAGCCCCAGCATTTT

j_call: TRBJ1-6
d_call: TRBD1
v_call: TRBV9
clone_size: few
cdr3_aa: CASSVTGTGNSPLHF
cdr3_nt: TGTGCCAGCAGCGTTACCGGGACAGGCAATTCACCCCTCCACTTT

j_call: TRBJ1-6
d_call: .
v_call: TRBV9
clone_size: once
cdr3_aa: CASSGDTNYGNSPLHF
cdr3_nt: TGTGCCAGCTCGGGGGACACGAACTATGGCAATTCACCCCTCCACTTT

j_call: TRBJ2-7
d_call: .
v_call: TRBV7-3
clone_size: .
cdr3_aa: CASSRPSQGVQDEQYF
cdr3_nt: TGTGCCAGCAGTCGTCCCTCTCAGGGAGTGCAGGACGAGCAGTACTTC

j_call: TRBJ1-1
d_call: .
v_call: TRBV24-1
clone_size: .
cdr3_aa: CATSDSTGSFSGAFF
cdr3_nt: TGTGCCACCAGTGATTCAACAGGGTCCTTTTCTGGGGCTTTCTTT

j_call: TRBJ1-2
d_call: .
v_call: TRBV12-3/TRBV12-4
clone_size: .
cdr3_aa: CASSPSVYNYGYTF
cdr3_nt: TGTGCCAGCAGTCCCAGCGTTTATAACTATGGCTACACCTTC

j_call: TRBJ1-6
d_call: .
v_call: TRBV13
clone_size: .
cdr3_aa: CASSIRQRSYNSPLHF
cdr3_nt: TGTGCCAGCAGCATCAGACAGCGCTCCTATAATTCACCCCTCCACTTT

j_call: TRBJ1-4
d_call: .
v_call: TRBV20-1
clone_size: few
cdr3_aa: CSARTASNEKLFF
cdr3_nt: TGCAGTGCGAGGACAGCCTCTAATGAAAAACTGTTTTTT

j_call: TRBJ1-3
d_call: TRBD1
v_call: TRBV29-1
clone_size: many
cdr3_aa: CSASETGGNTIYF
cdr3_nt: TGCAGCGCATCCGAGACAGGGGGAAACACCATATATTTT

j_call: TRBJ1-2
d_call: TRBD1
v_call: TRBV10-3
clone_size: .
cdr3_aa: CAISESGTGGYGYTF
cdr3_nt: TGTGCCATCAGTGAGTCCGGGACAGGGGGATATGGCTACACCTTC

j_call: TRBJ1-5
d_call: .
v_call: TRBV6-5
clone_size: .
cdr3_aa: CASSPRVGGPPNQPQHF
cdr3_nt: TGTGCCAGCAGTCCTCGAGTCGGAGGGCCACCGAATCAGCCCCAGCATTTT

j_call: TRBJ1-5
d_call: .
v_call: TRBV24-1
clone_size: many
cdr3_aa: CATSDGGHSNQPQHF
cdr3_nt: TGTGCCACCAGTGATGGGGGGCATAGCAATCAGCCCCAGCATTTT

j_call: TRBJ1-1
d_call: .
v_call: TRBV29-1
clone_size: .
cdr3_aa: CSLWGNTEAFF
cdr3_nt: TGCAGCTTGTGGGGAAACACTGAAGCTTTCTTT

j_call: TRBJ1-1
d_call: .
v_call: TRBV10-3
clone_size: .
cdr3_aa: CAWTGRALQAFF
cdr3_nt: TGTGCCTGGACTGGGAGGGCTCTCCAAGCTTTCTTT

j_call: TRBJ1-1
d_call: .
v_call: TRBV19
clone_size: .
cdr3_aa: CASSIGSMNTEAFF
cdr3_nt: TGTGCCAGTAGTATCGGCAGTATGAACACTGAAGCTTTCTTT

j_call: TRBJ1-1
d_call: .
v_call: TRBV2
clone_size: few
cdr3_aa: CASKVGLGDTEAFF
cdr3_nt: TGTGCCAGCAAGGTGGGATTGGGGGACACTGAAGCTTTCTTT

j_call: TRBJ2-7
d_call: TRBD2
v_call: TRBV15
clone_size: .
cdr3_aa: CATASGVFYEQYF
cdr3_nt: TGTGCCACGGCTAGCGGGGTGTTCTACGAGCAGTACTTC

j_call: TRBJ1-5
d_call: TRBD1
v_call: TRBV2
clone_size: .
cdr3_aa: CASQGVGPQHF
cdr3_nt: TGTGCCAGCCAGGGGGTGGGACCCCAGCATTTT

j_call: TRBJ2-7
d_call: .
v_call: TRBV25-1
clone_size: .
cdr3_aa: CASSDSTGPYEQYF
cdr3_nt: TGTGCCAGCAGTGATTCAACAGGGCCATACGAGCAGTACTTC

j_call: TRBJ1-5
d_call: .
v_call: TRBV6-6
clone_size: many
cdr3_aa: CASSTGQSNQPQHF
cdr3_nt: TGTGCCAGCAGTACCGGACAAAGCAATCAGCCCCAGCATTTT

j_call: TRBJ2-5
d_call: TRBD1
v_call: TRBV6-5
clone_size: few
cdr3_aa: CASSYSTGIGETQYF
cdr3_nt: TGTGCCAGCAGTTACTCGACAGGGATCGGAGAGACCCAGTACTTC

j_call: TRBJ2-2
d_call: .
v_call: TRBV11-3
clone_size: .
cdr3_aa: CASSLGQGTPGSCFF
cdr3_nt: .

j_call: TRBJ1-4
d_call: TRBD1
v_call: TRBV6-5
clone_size: few
cdr3_aa: CASSSHRDSNEKLFF
cdr3_nt: TGTGCCAGCAGTTCACATAGGGACAGTAATGAAAAACTGTTTTTT

j_call: TRBJ2-6
d_call: TRBD2
v_call: TRBV28
clone_size: few
cdr3_aa: CASSPPGRAGANVLTF
cdr3_nt: TGTGCCAGCAGCCCCCCGGGGAGGGCTGGGGCCAACGTCCTGACTTTC